A selection of T cell receptor beta chains follows, all from one sample in a study of T cells after yellow fever vaccination. MiXCR was run by TCRdb on the 5' RACE reads, yielding one entry per CDR3 protein. The sample yields about 30,000 distinct CDR3 sequences, 6.3% seen once. The source was PBMCs, either bulk or a sorted T-cell subset (CD4+, CD8+, memory, or dextramer-sorted; not recorded which), collected on the day of the yellow fever booster vaccination. Every receptor here comes from a man aged 25-45 years who received the YFV17D yellow fever vaccine. The CDR3 runs from the conserved cysteine through the conserved F or W.

v_call cdr3_aa
TRBV19 CASSIDTGNQPQHF
TRBV12-3/TRBV12-4 CASVGTGNYGYTF
TRBV27 CASRSNRDRANSPLHF
TRBV10-3 CAIWGPGVYEQYF
TRBV7-9 CASSLVTGGWSPLHF
TRBV20-1 CSALQRRFLHEQFF
TRBV4-3 CASSRLVGQPQHF
TRBV6-5 CASTPPRSGTGELFF
TRBV20-1 CSARSGGQGGTEAFF
TRBV20-1 CSARDSGGRDPQETQYF
TRBV20-1 CSAKVSGEETQYF
TRBV6-1 CASSPRGGLNTEAFF
TRBV4-3 CASSQDSGILYEQYF
TRBV19 CASTGPGANVLTF
TRBV6-1 CASSVLYLNEQFF
TRBV6-5 CASSYSIAGQATYF
TRBV7-8 CASSLEAVGAYEQYF
TRBV11-2 CASSEILRTGTDTQYF
TRBV6-1 CASSRSPPAGDTQYF
TRBV30 CACQFNRGFNTEAFF
TRBV24-1 CATSASAGGGAQYF
TRBV29-1 CSVVPQGAIDEQYF
TRBV7-2 CATTLAGGTYEQYF
TRBV19 CASSSVSRAEAFF
TRBV7-3 CASSFGQQETQYF
TRBV15 CATSRGRGLEDTQYF
TRBV10-1 CASSGGRSGRKYF
TRBV5-1 CASSLDSGGQSEQFF
TRBV15 CATSREGTSGTGSYNEQFF
TRBV21-1 CASRHPGQNTEAFF
TRBV5-5 CASSLSGQNTDTKYF
TRBV5-1 CASSSWSPGAFYGYTF
TRBV20-1 CSARDGSGSQETQYF
TRBV20-1 CSARDLLSGEGTGELFF
TRBV5-1 CASSAGLQGVEQFF
TRBV24-1 CATSAGGNTEAFF
TRBV7-2 CASSPPSGSSNEQFF
TRBV20-1 CSARVRGEGKYEQYF
TRBV2 CASLNLAARADTQYF
TRBV30 CAWNRGMNTEAFF
TRBV7-9 CASSLARGGPDYGYTF
TRBV29-1 CSVGGGAYEQYF
TRBV6-1 CATTKTEDLTNEKLFF
TRBV29-1 CSTKGAEGEKLFF
TRBV5-5 CASSLERGETQYF
TRBV7-2 CASSTRGDYEQYF
TRBV30 CAWSGGQGAHGYTF
TRBV19 CASSKRASDTQYF
TRBV2 CANGRGTLSETQYF
TRBV19 CASSISSANYGYTF
TRBV4-1 CASSPTGQTNTEAFF
TRBV19 CASSISGNQPQHF
TRBV12-3/TRBV12-4 CASSLNRKAFF